This TCR beta chain was found in a study of lymphopenia after photon versus proton radiotherapy. General study points: Authors raise, but do not show, better survival with proton therapy. Larger post-nadir TCR diversity loss correlated inversely with survival in deceased patients. After the lymphocyte nadir, photon-treated repertoires showed oligoclonal expansion, especially of CD8+ Temra cells.

CDR3 length: 15 residues. Germline V gene lookup returns CDR1 SGHAT and CDR2 FQDESV (reference sequence). V lost 3 bases and J lost 1; bases outside the gene matches: 5. The method was immunoSEQ multiplex PCR; TCRdb's version includes in-frame clones alone and lacks a portion of them. The sample contains about 45,000 clones, 85% to 90% of which appear only once. For this clone: As yet, its antigen is unknown.

The source of this sequence is a man aged 35-49 years with gastric cancer. Sample: peripheral blood, taken from a patient treated with photon-based radiotherapy. This rearrangement joins TRBV11-1 to TRBJ1-1; 7 bases agree with TRBD1. In DNA form, the CDR3 reads TGTGCCAGCAGCTTTTCAGGACAGGCGAACACTGAAGCTTTCTTT. This codes for CASSFSGQANTEAFF.